The T cell receptor (beta chain) under discussion was sequenced for a study of patients and donors after allogeneic stem cell transplantation. TCRdb independently ran MiXCR on the RT-PCR reads; one entry per CDR3 protein. The data show about 960,000 distinct CDR3 sequences, with roughly 18% seen just once and 5% to 6.5% held by the top ten. Sequencing was carried out using blood, either unsorted or a sorted T cell fraction (not recorded which). The sequence was collected from a human donor who was either an allogeneic HSCT recipient or a stem cell or donor lymphocyte infusion donor (not recorded which). It is not recorded whose cells these are; they may come from a transplant donor.

CDR3 sequence reads: CSARGAKGSYEQYF. Written as DNA, the CDR3 is TGCAGTGCTAGAGGGGCAAAGGGGTCCTACGAGCAGTACTTC. This chain links TRBV20-1 with TRBJ2-7, with D possibly matching TRBD1 (5 bases). The CDR3 covers 14 residues. CDR1 DFQATT and CDR2 SNEGSKA come from the germline V gene (reference sequence). V gave up 1 base and J gave up 1 base, with 11 bases separating them.